This paragraph covers one T cell receptor (beta chain) sequence. Its antigen remains undetermined. Within one base of it there is no much larger clone, and no base qualities were kept. The germline V gene (reference sequence) specifies LGHDT as CDR1 and YNNKEL as CDR2. Trimming costs V 2 bases and J 2 bases, and their ends lie 10 bases apart. The CDR3 has 15 amino acids, counting the end cysteine and phenylalanine. The CDR3 DNA has 45 bases and is translated from base 1. This record belongs to a study of glioma-infiltrating T cells (dated by TCRdb to 2016 to 2017). In terms of the full investigation: The low-grade gliomas were WHO grade II oligodendrogliomas or astrocytomas, while the glioblastomas were WHO grade IV tumors sampled at initial diagnosis rather than at recurrent diagnosis. Dexamethasone was administered to glioma patients for six or fewer days before surgery. Sequencing coverage of about 4- to 11-fold of 900,000 to 1,000,000 peripheral T cells was targeted for blood libraries. The study sequenced TCR alpha- and beta-chain repertoires from glioma tissue, from non-neoplastic brain tissue and from matched peripheral blood mononuclear cells. To gauge divergence between tissue and blood T-cell populations, every tissue-infiltrating repertoire was compared against the peripheral blood repertoire from the same patient. Three low-grade glioma patients, roughly 8 primary glioblastoma patients and three non-glioma patients contributing non-neoplastic brain tissue were included in the paired cohort. Broader findings and caveats from the paper: Patients with low tissue-blood divergence were marked by a signature set of shared blood CDR3 motifs, and this signature set was depleted in highly divergent patients. VJ-independent divergence between tissue and blood was found to be below expectation in non-neoplastic patients but above expectation in all gliomas, particularly low-grade gliomas. Small numbers underpinned the group comparisons: about 8 glioblastoma patients, three low-grade glioma patients and three non-neoplastic patients. Tissue and blood shared very few CDR3 sequences, a result attributed to high CDR3 diversity and limited sampling.

Immediately after resection, surgical brain or tumor specimens were cryofrozen in liquid nitrogen, with peripheral blood cells collected concurrently. TCR alpha and beta CDR3 regions were amplified with the iRepertoire nested amplicon-rescue multiplex PCR (arm-PCR) platform from RNA. The input for one-step reverse transcription and amplification was about 85-400 ng of either tissue mRNA or PBMC total RNA. Following bead purification, Illumina adapters were added by a secondary multiplex PCR, and the libraries were gel-purified between 200 and 400 bp. Libraries carried internal 6-nucleotide barcodes used for demultiplexing. The libraries were sequenced on an Illumina MiSeq using 2x220 or 2x250 nucleotide paired-end reads. As for the original processing: Paired reads were merged using FLASH 1.2.11 and aligned with BWA-MEM to the GRCh37 human genome, and TRA and TRB reads were then extracted. An IMGT-derived reference of cassette sequences and CDR3 motifs, with pseudogenes included, was used for V and J assignment. Reads were translated in three frames, and productive CDR3s were defined by a C…FGXG motif without stop codons. A clonotype was defined as a unique combination of a V-J cassette pair and a CDR3 amino acid sequence. Filtering of reads was based on Hamming distance, with the threshold set by the sequence error rate of each sample in mapped regions. Clones were called with MiXCR by TCRdb after fastp trimmed the public reads at Q25, and only in-frame beta chains were retained. Rows are unified per CDR3 protein, each entry keeping the most common DNA and genes. In this record, the V and J calls reflect TCRdb's handling and not the investigators' own analysis. The sample contains 300,000 to 450,000 distinct CDR3 sequences, approximately 42% of them found a single time. Around 11% of the sample is held by the ten biggest clonotypes.

Sample: glioma tissue, nonneoplastic brain tissue, or PBMCs (not recorded which). This sequence uses TRBV3-1 and TRBJ2-1; 5 matching bases give a weak D call of TRBD1. The clonotype comes from a human donor with low-grade glioma or glioblastoma, undergoing nonglioma brain surgery, or in good health (not recorded which). The CDR3 region has the sequence CASSQLRTTYNEQFF. DNA sequence: TGTGCCAGCAGCCAATTACGGACAACCTACAATGAGCAGTTCTTC.